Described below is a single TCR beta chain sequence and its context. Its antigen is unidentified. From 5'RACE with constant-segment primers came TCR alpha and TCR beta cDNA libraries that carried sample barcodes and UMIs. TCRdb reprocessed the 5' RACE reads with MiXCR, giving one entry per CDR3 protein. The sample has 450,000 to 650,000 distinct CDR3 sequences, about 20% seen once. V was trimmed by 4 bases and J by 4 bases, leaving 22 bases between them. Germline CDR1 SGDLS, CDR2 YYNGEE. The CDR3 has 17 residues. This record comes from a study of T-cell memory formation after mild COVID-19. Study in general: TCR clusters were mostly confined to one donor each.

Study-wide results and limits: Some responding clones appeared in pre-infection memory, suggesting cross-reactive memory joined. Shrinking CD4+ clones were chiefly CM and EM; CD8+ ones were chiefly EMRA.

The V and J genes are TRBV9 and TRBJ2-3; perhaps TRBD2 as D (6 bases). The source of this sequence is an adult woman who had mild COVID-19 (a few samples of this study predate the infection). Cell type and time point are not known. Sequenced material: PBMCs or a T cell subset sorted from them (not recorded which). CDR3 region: CASSLRGARASSDTQYF. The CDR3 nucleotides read TGTGCCAGCAGCCTCCGCGGGGCCCGAGCGTCTTCAGATACGCAGTATTTT.